This T cell receptor beta chain was identified during a study of beta chain features in type 1 diabetes. Study at large: What patients shared with healthy donors was a similar profile of age, gender and cell yields. Broader study findings: Patients showed naive, central memory and Treg TCRB repertoires that appeared more similar than those of healthy donors.

Via the markers CD45RO/CCR7/CD25/CD127/CD95/CD27, stem cell-like memory, regulatory, central memory and naive CD4+ cells were sorted. As every portion of the isolated RNA was reverse transcribed, the sequencing read expressed TCRB transcripts. Sequenced by immunoSEQ multiplex PCR; TCRdb stores in-frame clones only, minus some. This table holds 310,000 or so clones, approximately 11% found once. Germline values: CDR1 SEHNR, CDR2 FQNEAQ (reference sequence). V was pared by 10 bases and J by 2 bases, with 14 bases between. This CDR3 comprises 13 residues. Concerning this clone itself: Its antigen remains unknown.

The source material was naive CD4+ T cells from blood. This sequence joins TRBV7-9 and TRBJ1-1; D not certain. This TCR was recovered from a woman in her 30s in good health. CDR3 DNA: TGTGCCACTTCGCCGTCTACTAACACTGAAGCTTTCTTT. Its protein is CATSPSTNTEAFF. The whole variable domain, remainder taken from reference TRBV7-9 and TRBJ1-1, is DTGVSQNPRHKITKRGQNVTFRCDPISEHNRLYWYRQTLGQGPEFLTYFQNEAQLEKSRLLSDRFSAERPKGSFSTLEIQRTEQGDSAMYLCATSPSTNTEAFFGQGTRLTVV.